These 27 T cell receptor beta chains originate from one sample sequenced in a study of T cell responses to AZD1222 COVID-19 vaccine. TCRdb's table, derived via immunoSEQ multiplex PCR, lists solely in-frame clones and lacks some. The sample lists approximately 120,000 clones, approximately 88% seen once, with about 5.4% in the top ten. The sample was peripheral blood, taken on day 0 of AZD1222 vaccination. Receptors were obtained from an adult in good health.

This clone was counted a single time. The CDR3 here is CSVQWGAKGNEQFF. CDR3 sequence (DNA): TGCAGCGTTCAATGGGGGGCTAAGGGCAATGAGCAGTTCTTC. The chain couples TRBV29-1 to TRBJ2-1; either TRBD1 or TRBD2 may fit D (6 bases each). Germline loops: CDR1 SQVTM, CDR2 ANQGSEA. The CDR3 length is 14 residues. Trimming shortened V by 5 bases and J by 6 bases, and 17 bases separated the two germline ends.

V is TRBV5-5 and J is TRBJ1-1; 7 bases line up with TRBD1. Germline CDR1 is SGHKS and CDR2 is YYEKEE (reference sequence). V dropped 7 bases and J dropped 4; count of bases not matched to a gene: 7. The CDR3 has 13 amino acids. CDR3 nucleotides: TGTGCCAGCTACGGAGCAGGGGGCACTGAAGCTTTCTTT. Residues: CASYGAGGTEAFF.

The genes are TRBV18 and TRBJ2-2; the D gene is possibly TRBD2 (6 bases). Germline V CDR1 and CDR2: KGHSH, LQKENI. With 4 bases removed from V and 6 bases from J, the gap between germline ends came to 15 bases. The CDR3 is 15 amino acids. DNA for the CDR3: TGTGCCAGCTCACGTAGCGGTCGGGTATCCGGGGAGCTGTTTTTT. Translation gives CASSRSGRVSGELFF.

The V gene is TRBV24-1, the J gene TRBJ1-2; D not resolved. Germline V gene lookup returns CDR1 KGHDR and CDR2 SFDVKD. The CDR3 spans 11 residues. Trimming took 1 base from V and 4 from J, leaving 0 bases between them. The CDR3 loop reads CATSDFYGYTF. The CDR3 nucleotides read TGTGCCACCAGTGATTTCTATGGCTACACCTTC.

This rearrangement joins TRBV5-1 to TRBJ1-5; TRBD1 matches 8 bases. The CDR3 runs 15 residues. V shed 0 bases and J 8 bases; nucleotides not matched to a gene: 7. Germline loops: CDR1 SGHRS, CDR2 YFSETQ. The chain's CDR3 is CASSLEPGGQKPQHF. The CDR3 DNA reads as TGCGCCAGCAGCTTGGAGCCAGGGGGCCAGAAGCCCCAGCATTTT.

The rearrangement uses TRBV6-5 and TRBJ2-7; weak D call: TRBD1 (5 bases). CDR1 and CDR2 from the germline V gene are MNHEY and SVGAGI. Trimming took off 8 bases at V and 0 bases at J, with 14 bases between the two ends. The length of the CDR3 is 14 residues. DNA for the CDR3: TGTGCCAGCGAGGTTGGCAGGGTCTCCTACGAGCAGTACTTC. Amino acids: CASEVGRVSYEQYF.

V and J are TRBV24-1 and TRBJ1-2; no definite D call. Germline CDR1 KGHDR, CDR2 SFDVKD. The CDR3 runs to 14 residues. Deletions cut 2 bases from V and 4 bases from J, with 10 bases between. DNA for the CDR3: TGTGCCACCAGTGATTCCTCTTGGAGCTATGGCTACACCTTC. This sequence encodes CATSDSSWSYGYTF.

The genes are TRBV27 and TRBJ1-4; 8 bases line up with TRBD1. The CDR3 spans 15 residues. In germline, CDR1 is MNHEY, CDR2 SMNVEV (reference sequence). J gave up 2 bases and V 5 bases, and 4 bases lay outside the gene matches. In nucleotides, the CDR3 is TGTGCCAGCAGTAGATACAGGGGGACTAATGAAAAACTGTTTTTT. This translates into CASSRYRGTNEKLFF.

The chain has TRBV5-4 and TRBJ1-3; D not resolved. The germline gives CDR1 SGHNT, CDR2 YYREEE (reference sequence). The CDR3 totals 14 residues. Trimming pared 2 bases from V and 4 bases from J, leaving 10 bases between. The CDR3, as DNA: TGTGCCAGCAGCTTCGGAACGCCCGGAAACACCATATATTTT. Residues: CASSFGTPGNTIYF.

This clone showed up just a few times. This chain connects TRBV11-2 to TRBJ2-2; 9 bases map to TRBD2. This CDR3 spans 16 amino acids. Germline V gives CDR1 SGHAT, CDR2 FQNNGV. The V and J ends lost 5 bases and 5 bases, in that order; junction bases with no gene match: 9. The CDR3 protein is CASSGLAGHPTGELFF. CDR3 DNA: TGTGCCAGCAGCGGGCTAGCGGGACATCCTACCGGGGAGCTGTTTTTT.

This clone was counted ten times or more. The chain carries TRBV2 and TRBJ2-1; 8 bases are shared with TRBD2. CDR3 length: 13 amino acids. J was trimmed by 6 bases and V by 10 bases; bases with no gene match: 8. Germline values: CDR1 SNHLY, CDR2 FYNNEI. The CDR3 bases are TGTGCCATCGGCGGCGGGGGGCCCAATGAGCAGTTCTTC. Its protein product is CAIGGGGPNEQFF.

The chain combines TRBV19 with TRBJ1-2; 8 bases line up with TRBD1. Germline CDR1 is LNHDA and CDR2 is SQIVND (reference sequence). The CDR3 contains 13 residues. Unmatched junction bases numbered 9, after V lost 7 bases and J lost 8 bases. The DNA for the CDR3 is TGTGCCAGTACCAAAGGACAGGGATGGGGCTACACCTTC. Encoded protein: CASTKGQGWGYTF.

J is TRBJ1-5 and V is TRBV7-2; D call uncertain. The germline V gene has CDR1 SGHTA and CDR2 FQGNSA. Deletions cut 0 bases from V and 2 bases from J, with 11 bases between. This CDR3 comprises 16 residues. The CDR3 DNA reads TGTGCCAGCAGCTTAGCGCAGGCGGCGGGCAATCAGCCCCAGCATTTT. Its protein product is CASSLAQAAGNQPQHF.

This clone has only a few counts. This chain links TRBV4-1 with TRBJ1-1, with 9 bases identical to TRBD1. The J segment lost 11 bases and the V segment lost 4 bases, leaving 11 bases of the junction unmatched. CDR3 length: 14 amino acids. Germline assignment: CDR1 MGHRA and CDR2 YSYEKL. The CDR3 is CASSLRSGQGLAFF. The CDR3 DNA reads as TGCGCCAGCAGCCTACGCTCGGGACAGGGACTCGCTTTCTTT.

Points on this clone: A junction end diverges from the germline sequence, so it may reflect a read error. The rearrangement links TRBV12-3 or TRBV12-4 to TRBJ1-2; D not resolved. The CDR3 is 10 residues long. In DNA, the CDR3 is TGTGCCAGCAGTTTAGTGGTTCCGTCCTTC. Protein sequence: CASSLVVPSF.

The chain uses TRBV7-9 and TRBJ1-1; D remains ambiguous. Deletions cut 4 bases from V and 1 base from J, with 13 bases between. Germline CDR1 and CDR2: SEHNR and FQNEAQ (reference sequence). This CDR3 has 15 residues. The CDR3 spells CASSYLGIANTEAFF. Written as DNA, the CDR3 is TGTGCCAGCAGCTATCTCGGGATAGCGAACACTGAAGCTTTCTTT.

The V gene is TRBV7-2, the J gene TRBJ1-1; D remains ambiguous. CDR1 is SGHTA and CDR2 is FQGNSA in the germline V gene. Between the trimmed V and J ends, which lost 3 bases and 0 bases, there was a span of 8 bases. CDR3 size: 14 residues. CDR3 amino acids: CASSFKALNTEAFF. CDR3 nucleotide sequence: TGTGCCAGCAGCTTTAAGGCTCTGAACACTGAAGCTTTCTTT.

This chain links TRBV5-5 with TRBJ1-5; possible D gene TRBD1, 5 bases. CDR1 SGHKS and CDR2 YYEKEE come from the germline V gene (reference sequence). Trimming took off 4 bases at V and 4 bases at J, with 12 bases between the two ends. CDR3 length: 14 residues. The CDR3 bases are TGTGCCAGCAGCCAAGTGGGGGGGAATCAGCCCCAGCATTTT. It specifies CASSQVGGNQPQHF.

The chain has TRBV30 and TRBJ1-1; no clear D. The CDR3 runs to 14 residues. Germline V gives CDR1 GTSNPN, CDR2 SVGIG (reference sequence). V shed 3 bases and J shed 0 bases, with 11 bases lying between them. The CDR3 DNA reads as TGTGCCTGGAGACAAACAGCCCTGAACACTGAAGCTTTCTTT. Translated, it gives CAWRQTALNTEAFF. Drawing the rest from reference TRBV30 and TRBJ1-1, the complete variable domain is SQTIHQWPATLVQPVGSPLSLECTVEGTSNPNLYWYRQAAGRGLQLLFYSVGIGQISSEVPQNLSASRPQDRQFILSSKKLLLSDSGFYLCAWRQTALNTEAFFGQGTRLTVV.

Turning to this clone: The junction differs from germline at one of its ends, possibly a read error. The chain links TRBV7-7 to TRBJ2-5, with 11 bases lining up with TRBD2. The CDR3 runs to 16 residues. Germline-derived CDR1 and CDR2 are SSHAT and FNYEAQ (reference sequence). The CDR3 DNA is TGTGCTAGCAGCAAAGGGACTAGCGGACCCCAAGAGACCCAGTACTTC. Protein: CASSKGTSGPQETQYF.

V usage is TRBV10-2 and J usage is TRBJ1-1; D is uncertain. The CDR3 totals 13 residues. The V gene lost 7 bases and the J gene lost 0 bases, with 9 bases spanning the gap. Germline assignment: CDR1 WSHSY and CDR2 SAAADI. The CDR3 reads CASNSQVNTEAFF. The DNA of the CDR3 is TGCGCCAGCAACTCCCAAGTGAACACTGAAGCTTTCTTT.

This clone was seen once. The CDR3 region is CASRTQSSYNSPLHF. CDR3 nucleotide sequence: TGTGCCAGCAGGACCCAAAGCTCCTATAATTCACCCCTCCACTTT. This rearrangement joins TRBV7-8 to TRBJ1-6; no firm D call. Germline-derived CDR1 and CDR2 are SGHVS and FQNEAQ. The CDR3 is made up of 15 amino acids. Trimming took 6 bases from V and 0 from J, leaving 9 bases between them.

In this sample, this clone turned up once. The rearrangement uses TRBV5-1 and TRBJ2-3; tentatively, D is TRBD1 or TRBD2 (5 bases each). CDR1 and CDR2 (germline): SGHRS, YFSETQ. V was cut by 0 bases and J by 0 bases, with 11 bases left in between. This CDR3 is built from 16 residues. The CDR3 protein is CASSLVSGPSTDTQYF. CDR3 coding DNA: TGCGCCAGCAGCTTGGTATCGGGACCTAGCACAGATACGCAGTATTTT. Drawing the rest from reference TRBV5-1 and TRBJ2-3, the complete variable domain is KAGVTQTPRYLIKTRGQQVTLSCSPISGHRSVSWYQQTPGQGLQFLFEYFSETQRNKGNFPGRFSGRQFSNSRSEMNVSTLELGDSALYLCASSLVSGPSTDTQYFGPGTRLTVL.

This rearrangement joins TRBV14 to TRBJ1-2; 7 bases line up with TRBD1. The germline V gene encodes CDR1 SGHDN and CDR2 FVKESK. The CDR3 spans 14 residues. The V segment lost 2 bases and the J segment 6 bases; nucleotides outside the gene matches: 6. The CDR3 here is CASSQTDRRNGYTF. CDR3 sequence (DNA): TGTGCCAGCAGCCAAACGGACAGGAGAAATGGCTACACCTTC.

The V and J genes are TRBV7-2 and TRBJ1-2, with TRBD1 matching over 9 bases. CDR1 and CDR2 (germline): SGHTA, FQGNSA. The CDR3 has 16 residues. The V gene end was trimmed by 3 bases and the J gene end by 3 bases; junction bases not matched to a gene: 8. The chain's CDR3 is CASSFSGTGTDYGYTF. In DNA form, the CDR3 reads TGTGCCAGCAGCTTCTCCGGGACAGGGACTGACTATGGCTACACCTTC.

This rearrangement joins TRBV19 to TRBJ1-1; D not resolved. The CDR3 contains 14 residues. V was cut by 6 bases and J by 1 base, with 12 bases left in between. The V gene's germline CDR1 is LNHDA and CDR2 SQIVND (reference sequence). CDR3 nucleotides: TGTGCCAGTAGGAGCCGGGCTCCGAACACTGAAGCTTTCTTT. This sequence encodes CASRSRAPNTEAFF.

The chain joins TRBV6-1 to TRBJ1-3; no reliable D call. The germline V and J ends were trimmed by 1 base and 4 bases, with 11 bases remaining between them. Germline CDR1 is MNHNS and CDR2 is SASEGT. The CDR3 is 15 amino acids. The DNA for the CDR3 is TGTGCCAGCAGTGAAGAGGGCTTCTCAGGAAACACCATATATTTT. This translates into CASSEEGFSGNTIYF.